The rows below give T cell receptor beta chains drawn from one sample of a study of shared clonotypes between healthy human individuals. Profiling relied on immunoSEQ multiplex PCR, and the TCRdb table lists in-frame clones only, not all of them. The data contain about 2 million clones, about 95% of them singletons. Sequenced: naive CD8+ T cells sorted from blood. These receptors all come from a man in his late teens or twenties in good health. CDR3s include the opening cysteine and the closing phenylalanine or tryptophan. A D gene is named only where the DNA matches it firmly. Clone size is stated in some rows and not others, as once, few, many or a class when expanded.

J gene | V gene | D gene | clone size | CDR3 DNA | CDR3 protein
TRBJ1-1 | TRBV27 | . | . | TGTGCCAGCAGTTTATTGACGGGGAACACTGAAGCTTTCTTT | CASSLLTGNTEAFF
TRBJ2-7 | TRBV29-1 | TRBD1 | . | TGCAGCGCACGCTTACTAAAGACAGGGGAAAACTACGAGCAGTACTTC | CSARLLKTGENYEQYF
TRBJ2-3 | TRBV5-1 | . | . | TGCGCCACTCGCTTTGGGCCTGGAGATACGCAGTATTTT | CATRFGPGDTQYF
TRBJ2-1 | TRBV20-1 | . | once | TGCAGTGCTAGATCTGCTGAGCAGTTCTTC | CSARSAEQFF
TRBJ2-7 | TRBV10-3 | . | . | TGTGCCATCAGTGGCCCCCGACAGAAAAGCAGATACTCCTACGAGCAGTACTTC | CAISGPRQKSRYSYEQYF
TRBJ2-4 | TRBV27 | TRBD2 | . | TGTGCCAGCAGTTTATATCCTAGCGGGGGACCGGGGGGCATTCAGTACTTC | CASSLYPSGGPGGIQYF
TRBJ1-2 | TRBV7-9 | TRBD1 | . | TGTGCCAGCAGCCCGGGACAGACCAGTAGTGGCTACACCTTC | CASSPGQTSSGYTF
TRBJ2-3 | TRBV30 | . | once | TGTGCCTGGAGACAGGGTAGTACAGATACGCAGTATTTT | CAWRQGSTDTQYF
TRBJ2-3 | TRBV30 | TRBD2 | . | TGTGCCTGGAGTGTAGTGGTGGGGGGGAATACGCAGTATTTT | CAWSVVVGGNTQYF
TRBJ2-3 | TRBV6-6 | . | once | TGTGCCAGCAGTTACATTCAGGGACCTGGAGATACGCAGTATTTT | CASSYIQGPGDTQYF
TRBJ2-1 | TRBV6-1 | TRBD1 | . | TGTGCCAGCAGTGATTGGACAGGGATTTACAATGAGCAGTTCTTC | CASSDWTGIYNEQFF
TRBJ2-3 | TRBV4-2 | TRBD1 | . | TGTGCCAGCAGCCAATCCGGGACAGGGGGATTCACAGATACGCAGTATTTT | CASSQSGTGGFTDTQYF
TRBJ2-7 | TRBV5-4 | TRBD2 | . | TGTGCCAGCAGTCTGGCCCCCGGGACTACCGATCGTGGGGACGAGCAGTACTTC | CASSLAPGTTDRGDEQYF
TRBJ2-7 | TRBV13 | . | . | TGTGCCAGCAGCCAGCCTTCGAGTGATTCCCGAGCGTACTTC | CASSQPSSDSRAYF
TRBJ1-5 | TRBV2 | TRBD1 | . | TGTGCCAGCAGAGAAGACAGGGACGGGGGCAATCAGCCCCAGCATTTT | CASREDRDGGNQPQHF
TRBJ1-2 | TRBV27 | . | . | TGTGCCAGCAGTACCCTCGGACAGTTCTTCTACACCTTC | CASSTLGQFFYTF
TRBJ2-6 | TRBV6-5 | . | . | TGTGCCAGCAGTTACCCCGAGTCCAACGTCCTGACTTTC | CASSYPESNVLTF
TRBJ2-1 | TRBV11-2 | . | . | TGTGCCAGCACCTCCCTGGAGAATGAGCAGTTCTTC | CASTSLENEQFF
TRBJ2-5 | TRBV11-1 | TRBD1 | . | TGTGCCAGCAGCCCTGGACAGGCTACGTACCAAGAGACCCAGTACTTC | CASSPGQATYQETQYF
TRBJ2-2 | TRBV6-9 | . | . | TGTGCCAGCAGTTACGGGACACCGGGGGAGCTGTTTTTT | CASSYGTPGELFF
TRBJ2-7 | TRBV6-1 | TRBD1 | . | TGTGCCACCGGGACAGGGTTCTCCTACGAGCAGTACTTC | CATGTGFSYEQYF
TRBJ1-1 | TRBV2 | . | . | TGTGCCAGCAGTGACGTGGGGCCTAACACTGAAGCTTTCTTT | CASSDVGPNTEAFF
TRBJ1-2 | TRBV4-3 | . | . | TGCGCCAGCAGCCACGACAACGGCTATGGCTACACCTTC | CASSHDNGYGYTF
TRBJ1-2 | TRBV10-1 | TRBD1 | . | TGCGCCAGGGGGACAGCGATCAGTATCCCTAACTATGGCTACACCTTC | CARGTAISIPNYGYTF
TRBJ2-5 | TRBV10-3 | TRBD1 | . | TGTGCCATCAGGGGACAGGCGGGAGAGACCCAGTACTTC | CAIRGQAGETQYF